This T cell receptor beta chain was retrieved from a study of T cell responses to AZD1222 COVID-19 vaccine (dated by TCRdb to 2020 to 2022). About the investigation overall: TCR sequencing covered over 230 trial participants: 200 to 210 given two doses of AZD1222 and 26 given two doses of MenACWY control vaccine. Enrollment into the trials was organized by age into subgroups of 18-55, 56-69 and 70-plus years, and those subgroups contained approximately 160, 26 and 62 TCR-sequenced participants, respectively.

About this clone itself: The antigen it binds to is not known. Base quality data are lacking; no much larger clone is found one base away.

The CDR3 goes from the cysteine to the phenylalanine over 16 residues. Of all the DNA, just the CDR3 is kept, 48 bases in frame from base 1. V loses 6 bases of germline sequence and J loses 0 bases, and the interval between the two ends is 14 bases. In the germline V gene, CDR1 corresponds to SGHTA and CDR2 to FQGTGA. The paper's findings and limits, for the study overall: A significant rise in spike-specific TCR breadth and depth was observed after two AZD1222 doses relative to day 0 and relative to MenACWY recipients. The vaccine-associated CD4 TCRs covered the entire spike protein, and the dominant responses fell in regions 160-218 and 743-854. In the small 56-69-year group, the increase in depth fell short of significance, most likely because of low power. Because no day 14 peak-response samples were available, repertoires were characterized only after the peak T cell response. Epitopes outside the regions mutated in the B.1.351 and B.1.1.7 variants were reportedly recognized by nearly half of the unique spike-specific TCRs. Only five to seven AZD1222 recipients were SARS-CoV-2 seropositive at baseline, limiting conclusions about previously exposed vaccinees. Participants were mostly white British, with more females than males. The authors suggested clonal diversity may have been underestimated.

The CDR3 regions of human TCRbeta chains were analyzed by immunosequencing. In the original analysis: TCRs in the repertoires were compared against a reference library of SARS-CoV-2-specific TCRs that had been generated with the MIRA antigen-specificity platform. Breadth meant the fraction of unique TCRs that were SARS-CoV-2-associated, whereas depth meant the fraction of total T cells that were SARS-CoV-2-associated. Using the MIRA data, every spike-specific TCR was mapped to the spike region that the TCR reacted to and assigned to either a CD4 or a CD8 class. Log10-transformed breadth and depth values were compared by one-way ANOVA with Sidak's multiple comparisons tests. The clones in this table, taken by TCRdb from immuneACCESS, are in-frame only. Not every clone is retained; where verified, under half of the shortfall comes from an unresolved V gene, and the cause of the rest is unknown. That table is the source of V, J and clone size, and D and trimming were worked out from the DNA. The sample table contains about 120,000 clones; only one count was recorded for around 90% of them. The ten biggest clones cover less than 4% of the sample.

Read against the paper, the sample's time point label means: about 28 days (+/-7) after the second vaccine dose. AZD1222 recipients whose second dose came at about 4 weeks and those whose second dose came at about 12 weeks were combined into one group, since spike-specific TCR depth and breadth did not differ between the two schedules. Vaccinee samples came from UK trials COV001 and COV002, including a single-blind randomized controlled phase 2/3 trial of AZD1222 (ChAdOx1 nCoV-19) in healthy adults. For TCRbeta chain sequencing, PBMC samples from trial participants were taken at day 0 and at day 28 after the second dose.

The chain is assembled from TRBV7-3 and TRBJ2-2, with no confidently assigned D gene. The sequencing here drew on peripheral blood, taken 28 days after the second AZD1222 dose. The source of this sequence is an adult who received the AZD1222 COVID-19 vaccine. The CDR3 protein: CASRKNGPSNTGELFF. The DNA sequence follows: TGTGCCAGCAGGAAGAACGGCCCTTCGAACACCGGGGAGCTGTTTTTT.